Sequencing of this T cell receptor beta chain was carried out in a study of blood T cell repertoires in COVID-19. Study information: Both acute and convalescent COVID-19 samples were obtained from the United States, Italy and Spain. The analysed material was cDNA or gDNA that came from T cells, B-cell-depleted T cells, or PBMCs.

The CDR3 length is 15 residues. Per germline, CDR1 KGHSH and CDR2 LQKENI. J gave up 6 bases and V 5 bases, and 9 bases lay outside the gene matches. In the source study's methods: Estimates of nucleated cell counts were drawn from the amplification of reference gene primers. Using immunoSEQ multiplex PCR, the repertoire was profiled, and TCRdb retains in-frame clones only, with some absent. The DNA was the basis for D and trimming; V, J and clone size are from that table. Of 150,000 to 200,000 clones in the sample, about 85% were seen once. Sequenced: peripheral blood. The chain combines TRBV18 with TRBJ1-2; 10 bases fit TRBD1. The source is a human donor with acute or convalescent COVID-19. The donor label of this sample is uncertain. In DNA, the CDR3 is TGTGCCAGCTCATCAGGACAGGGGGGGAACAATGGCTACACCTTC. This translates into CASSSGQGGNNGYTF.